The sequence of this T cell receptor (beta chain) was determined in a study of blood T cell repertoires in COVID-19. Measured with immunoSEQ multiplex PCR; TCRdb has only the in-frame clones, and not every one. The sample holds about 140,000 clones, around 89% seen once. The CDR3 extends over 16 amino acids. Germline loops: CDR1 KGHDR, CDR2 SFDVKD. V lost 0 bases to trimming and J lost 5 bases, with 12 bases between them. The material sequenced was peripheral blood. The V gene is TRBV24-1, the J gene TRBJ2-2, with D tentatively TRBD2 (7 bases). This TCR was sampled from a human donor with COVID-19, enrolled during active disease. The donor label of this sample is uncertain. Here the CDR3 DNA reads TGTGCCACCAGTGATTTGACAGGGAGGGGAACCGGGGAGCTGTTTTTT. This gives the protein CATSDLTGRGTGELFF.